This T cell receptor (beta chain) was identified during a study of blood T cell repertoires in COVID-19. Study information: Sources were T cells, B-cell-depleted T cells, or PBMCs; the material itself was cDNA or gDNA.

Methods used by the authors: Counts of nucleated cells, estimated from reference gene primer amplification, were obtained. Profiled with immunoSEQ multiplex PCR; TCRdb holds only in-frame clones, not every one. The V and J calls and clone size were taken over from that table, and D and trimming were inferred from the DNA. Of about 200,000 clones detected, about 90% appear once; the ten largest clones hold approximately 0.77%. Germline V gene sequence: CDR1 LGHDT, CDR2 YNNKEL (reference sequence). CDR3 size: 17 residues. J lost 0 bases, V lost 1 base, and 8 bases had no gene match. Seattle researchers signed up patients amid active infection and tracked them longitudinally.

Material: peripheral blood. The J gene is TRBJ1-2, the V gene TRBV3-1 (or the pseudogene TRBV3-2); TRBD1 matches at 7 bases. The clonotype originates from a man in his sixties with COVID-19, enrolled during active disease. CDR3 in amino acids: CASSQVVGRGANYGYTF. CDR3 DNA sequence: TGTGCCAGCAGCCAAGTGGTGGGCAGGGGGGCTAACTATGGCTACACCTTC.